Each of the 14 T cell receptor beta chains below was sequenced from the same sample in a study of OX40 agonist ivuxolimab in advanced cancers. Assay: immunoSEQ multiplex PCR; the TCRdb copy retains only in-frame clones and omits some. The sample contains 75,000 to 100,000 clones, about 92% of which appear only once. Sequenced material: CD4+ or CD8+ T cells sorted from blood, taken in a trial of the OX40 agonist ivuxolimab. The source of these receptors is an adult with an advanced solid tumor such as melanoma, head and neck, liver or kidney cancer.

V usage is TRBV7-9 and J usage is TRBJ2-1, with 9 bases matching TRBD2. V was clipped by 8 bases and J by 7 bases; unmatched bases: 9. The CDR3 is 14 residues long. CDR1 is SEHNR and CDR2 is FQNEAQ in the germline V gene (reference sequence). The CDR3 nucleotides are TGTGCCAGCGGAGAGGCCAGCGGGAGGAATGAGCAGTTCTTC. Protein: CASGEASGRNEQFF.

The genes are TRBV11-2 and TRBJ2-3; D not certain. CDR1 SGHAT and CDR2 FQNNGV come from the germline V gene. The CDR3 covers 15 residues. V was pared by 0 bases and J by 7 bases, with 14 bases between. CDR3 loop: CASSLEYQERYTQYF. CDR3 coding DNA: TGTGCCAGCAGCTTAGAGTACCAGGAGAGGTATACGCAGTATTTT. Together with reference TRBV11-2 and TRBJ2-3, the CDR3 gives the full variable domain: EAGVAQSPRYKIIEKRQSVAFWCNPISGHATLYWYQQILGQGPKLLIQFQNNGVVDDSQLPKDRFSAERLKGVDSTLKIQPAKLEDSAVYLCASSLEYQERYTQYFGPGTRLTVL.

V is TRBV9 and J is TRBJ2-3; D remains unclear. This CDR3 contains 13 residues. CDR1 is SGDLS, CDR2 YYNGEE, per germline. Trimming took off 3 bases at V and 1 base at J, with 6 bases between the two ends. CDR3 coding DNA: TGTGCCAGCAGCGCCCTGCGCACAGATACGCAGTATTTT. Its protein product is CASSALRTDTQYF.

This clone was seen only a few times. This rearrangement joins TRBV6-5 to TRBJ1-5, with 8 bases identical to TRBD1. The CDR3 is 14 amino acids. The junction had 4 bases not matched to a gene; V was cut back by 6 bases and J by 3 bases. Germline CDR1 is MNHEY and CDR2 is SVGAGI. This CDR3 is CASRSDRDNQPQHF. CDR3 DNA sequence: TGTGCCAGCAGGTCGGACAGGGACAATCAGCCCCAGCATTTT.

This chain uses TRBV18 with TRBJ2-7; D is perhaps TRBD1 (5 bases). Germline CDR1 and CDR2: KGHSH and LQKENI. The V end lost 0 bases, the J end lost 2 bases, and 14 bases lay between the germline ends. This CDR3 spans 16 amino acids. The CDR3 DNA is TGTGCCAGCTCACCACCGGGCCAGGGTCAAGCCTACGAGCAGTACTTC. Amino acid sequence: CASSPPGQGQAYEQYF. The full variable domain, completed using reference TRBV18 and TRBJ2-7, is NAGVMQNPRHLVRRRGQEARLRCSPMKGHSHVYWYRQLPEEGLKFMVYLQKENIIDESGMPKERFSAEFPKEGPSILRIQQVVRGDSAAYFCASSPPGQGQAYEQYFGPGTRLTVT.

The chain has TRBV2 and TRBJ2-3, with TRBD1 matching 9 bases. Germline V gene sequence: CDR1 SNHLY, CDR2 FYNNEI. V dropped 5 bases and J dropped 6; count of bases not matched to a gene: 12. This CDR3 spans 16 amino acids. This chain's CDR3 is CASSMPGQGPIDTQYF. The DNA for the CDR3 is TGTGCCAGCAGTATGCCGGGACAGGGTCCGATTGATACGCAGTATTTT.

The J gene is TRBJ1-2, the V gene TRBV2; D is ambiguous. The V end was cut by 0 bases, the J end by 5 bases, with 13 bases between. The CDR3 is made up of 15 amino acids. From germline, CDR1 is SNHLY and CDR2 FYNNEI. The CDR3 sequence: CASSEALSTLYGYTF. As DNA, the CDR3 is TGTGCCAGCAGTGAAGCGCTGTCTACTCTTTATGGCTACACCTTC.

This chain uses TRBV4-1 with TRBJ2-7; perhaps TRBD1 as D (5 bases). This CDR3 spans 14 amino acids. Germline V gene lookup returns CDR1 MGHRA and CDR2 YSYEKL. V lost 1 base to trimming and J lost 4 bases, with 11 bases between them. The CDR3 DNA is TGCGCCAGCAGCCAAGCGAAGGGGCCATACGAGCAGTACTTC. As protein: CASSQAKGPYEQYF.

The gene calls are TRBV7-2 and TRBJ2-5, with 14 nucleotides matching TRBD2. The CDR3 spans 16 residues. Trimming at V came to 5 bases and at J to 5 bases, leaving 7 bases not matched to a gene. Germline lookup yields CDR1 SGHTA and CDR2 FQGNSA. This CDR3 is CASSTRLAGGRETQYF. In nucleotides, the CDR3 is TGTGCCAGCAGCACGAGACTAGCGGGGGGGAGGGAGACCCAGTACTTC.

The CDR3: CASSDETGTAFGYTF. The CDR3 DNA sequence: TGTGCCAGCAGTGATGAAACCGGGACAGCTTTCGGTTACACCTTC. The chain links TRBV9 to TRBJ1-2, with TRBD1 identical over 7 bases. CDR1 SGDLS and CDR2 YYNGEE come from the germline V gene. The CDR3 totals 15 residues. With 5 bases clipped from V and 11 bases from J, the junction kept 18 bases outside the gene matches.

This clone came up a few times. The rearrangement uses TRBV14 and TRBJ1-6; unclear D gene. The CDR3 sequence is 16 residues long. V was pared by 0 bases and J by 8 bases, with 14 bases between. Germline V gene lookup returns CDR1 SGHDN and CDR2 FVKESK. CDR3 residues: CASSQEDPRADSPLHF. The CDR3 bases are TGTGCCAGCAGCCAAGAGGACCCTCGCGCGGATTCACCCCTCCACTTT.

This sequence joins TRBV11-2 and TRBJ1-2, with D uncertain. V was trimmed by 0 bases and J by 6 bases, leaving 8 bases between them. This CDR3 spans 13 amino acids. Germline CDR1 reads SGHAT; CDR2 reads FQNNGV. CDR3 sequence reads: CASSLDLEDGYTF. For the CDR3, the DNA is TGTGCCAGCAGCTTAGATTTGGAAGATGGCTACACCTTC.

The chain carries TRBV21-1 and TRBJ1-2; the D call of TRBD1 is as the table states it, not checked on the DNA. TRBV21-1 is an annotated pseudogene. This CDR3 has 13 residues. CDR3 loop: CASSPQGNYGYTF. CDR3 in DNA: TGTGCCAGCAGCCCACAGGGAAACTATGGCTACACCTTC.

V and J are TRBV9 and TRBJ1-1; D perhaps matches TRBD1 (5 bases). V lost 4 bases and J lost 3, with 16 bases in between. The germline V gene encodes CDR1 SGDLS and CDR2 YYNGEE. This CDR3 spans 15 amino acids. CDR3: CASSPGGGGYTEAFF. CDR3 coding DNA: TGTGCCAGCAGCCCCGGGGGGGGAGGGTACACTGAAGCTTTCTTT.